Below, one T cell receptor (beta chain) is given with its context. No antigen is known for it. PCR employed 60 Vbeta and 13 Jbeta primers. Sequenced by immunoSEQ multiplex PCR; TCRdb stores in-frame clones only, minus some. The data contain 150,000 to 200,000 clones, about 80% of them singletons. This sample is drawn from a study of cytomegalovirus exposure and HLA in healthy donors. V gave up 4 bases and J gave up 0 bases, with 14 bases separating them. In germline, CDR1 is SGHRS, CDR2 YFSETQ. The CDR3 is 15 amino acids. Points from the study as a whole: Presence/absence analyses took donor sequencing depth as roughly uniform. Several top significant clusters appeared, in a later analysis, to be linked to common viral pathogens.

The origin of this receptor is a woman in her 40s in good health and CMV-seronegative. The sequenced sample consisted of PBMCs. The chain is built from TRBV5-1 and TRBJ2-7; D remains unclear. The CDR3 protein is CASSPEAVSSYEQYF. The CDR3 DNA sequence: TGCGCCAGCAGCCCTGAGGCGGTTAGCTCCTACGAGCAGTACTTC. The full variable domain, rest sourced from reference TRBV5-1 and TRBJ2-7, is KAGVTQTPRYLIKTRGQQVTLSCSPISGHRSVSWYQQTPGQGLQFLFEYFSETQRNKGNFPGRFSGRQFSNSRSEMNVSTLELGDSALYLCASSPEAVSSYEQYFGPGTRLTVT.